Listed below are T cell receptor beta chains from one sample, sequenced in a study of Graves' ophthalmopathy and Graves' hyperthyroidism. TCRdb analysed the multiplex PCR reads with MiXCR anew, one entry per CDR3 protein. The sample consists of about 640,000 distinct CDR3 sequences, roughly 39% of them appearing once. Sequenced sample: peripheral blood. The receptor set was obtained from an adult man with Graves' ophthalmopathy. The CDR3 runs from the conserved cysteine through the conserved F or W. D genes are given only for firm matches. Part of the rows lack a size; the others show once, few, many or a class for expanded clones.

TGTGCTAGCAGTGTGAGGCGGGAGGGTGAAAAACTGTTTTTT | CASSVRREGEKLFF | NA | TRBV10-3 | NA | TRBJ1-4
TGTGCCAGCAGCTTAGGGCAGATAAATGAAAAACTGTTTTTT | CASSLGQINEKLFF | many | TRBV7-9 | NA | TRBJ1-4
TGTGCTAGTGGTTCTCCACTCTGGGGCACTGAAGCTTTCTTT | CASGSPLWGTEAFF | NA | TRBV12-3/TRBV12-4 | NA | TRBJ1-1
TGTGCCACCAGCATAACGGCCAACTATGGCTACACCTTC | CATSITANYGYTF | many | TRBV15 | NA | TRBJ1-2
TGTGCCAGCAGCCTGAGCTGGGGCACTGAAGCTTTCTTT | CASSLSWGTEAFF | many | TRBV7-2 | NA | TRBJ1-1
TGTGCCAGCAGCGTTGCGGCGGGGAACACTGAAGCTTTCTTT | CASSVAAGNTEAFF | NA | TRBV5-4 | NA | TRBJ1-1
TGTGCCAGCAGCTGGACAGGAATGGATTATCATCAGCCCCAGCATTTT | CASSWTGMDYHQPQHF | few | TRBV7-9 | TRBD1 | TRBJ1-5
TGTGCCAGTAGTATCTCAGCGGATCAGCCCCAGCATTTT | CASSISADQPQHF | many | TRBV19 | NA | TRBJ1-5
TGTGCCAGTAGTATAAAAGGGACGCACTACGAGCAGTACTTC | CASSIKGTHYEQYF | many | TRBV19 | NA | TRBJ2-7
TGTGCCAGCAGTTATACTGGACTAGAAGGTTACGAGCAGTACTTC | CASSYTGLEGYEQYF | NA | TRBV6-1 | TRBD2 | TRBJ2-7
TGTGCCACCAGCAGGGACAGAACAGATACGCAGTATTTT | CATSRDRTDTQYF | few | TRBV15 | NA | TRBJ2-3
TGTGCCAGTAGTCAAGCGGACGGCTACGAGCAGTACTTC | CASSQADGYEQYF | few | TRBV19 | NA | TRBJ2-7
TGTGCCATCAGTACGGGAGTCCAAGACACCATATATTTT | CAISTGVQDTIYF | NA | TRBV10-3 | NA | TRBJ1-3
TGTGCCACCAGCGGAAGGACAGCCTTAGGAAACACCATATATTTT | CATSGRTALGNTIYF | NA | TRBV15 | NA | TRBJ1-3
TGTGCCAGCAGTTGGGAGGCCACTGAAGCTTTCTTT | CASSWEATEAFF | many | TRBV12-3/TRBV12-4 | NA | TRBJ1-1
TGCAGTGCTGGAGACACCTACGGGCAGTACTTC | CSAGDTYGQYF | NA | TRBV20-1 | NA | TRBJ2-7
TGTGCCAGCAGCACGGACAGGCCCAATCAGCCCCAGCATTTT | CASSTDRPNQPQHF | many | TRBV7-2 | TRBD1 | TRBJ1-5
TGTGCCAGCTCACCACCGGCAGATATCGGGAACACTGAAGCTTTCTTT | CASSPPADIGNTEAFF | once | TRBV7-3 | NA | TRBJ1-1
TGCGCCAGCAGCCAACCCCTAGCGGGATTTTACGAGCAGTACTTC | CASSQPLAGFYEQYF | NA | TRBV5-1 | TRBD2 | TRBJ2-7
TGTGCCTGGGGGTCTGGGACAGGGATGGAGCCCCAGCATTTT | CAWGSGTGMEPQHF | NA | TRBV7-2 | TRBD1 | TRBJ1-5
TGTGCCAGCAGTCCCATTATTTCGAACACTGAAGCTTTCTTT | CASSPIISNTEAFF | many | TRBV2 | NA | TRBJ1-1
TGTGCCGCAACAGGGGGAAAAGCGGGAGGGACCTACGAGCAGTACTTC | CAATGGKAGGTYEQYF | NA | TRBV6-6 | TRBD2 | TRBJ2-7
TGTGCCAGCAGCCTCGGCGCGTCGTTACAAGAGACCCAGTACTTC | CASSLGASLQETQYF | many | TRBV4-2 | NA | TRBJ2-5
TGTGCCAGCAGTTCCAAGGCGACGTCCCCCTATGGCTACACCTTC | CASSSKATSPYGYTF | NA | TRBV2 | NA | TRBJ1-2
TGCGCCAGCAGCTTCCTACAGGGGGCCAACTATGGCTACACCTTC | CASSFLQGANYGYTF | few | TRBV4-3 | TRBD1 | TRBJ1-2
TGTGCCACCAGCAGGGTCTGGACAGGGTCTTCACCCCTCCACTTT | CATSRVWTGSSPLHF | NA | TRBV15 | TRBD1 | TRBJ1-6
TGTGCCAGCAGCTTACTCGACAGCATGAACACTGAAGCTTTCTTT | CASSLLDSMNTEAFF | many | TRBV7-8 | NA | TRBJ1-1
TGCGCCAGCAGCCACAGAGGTCAAGAGACCCAGTACTTC | CASSHRGQETQYF | many | TRBV4-1 | NA | TRBJ2-5
TGTGCCAGCAGCTTAGGGTTTGGTGAATTGGGTGGCTACACCTTC | CASSLGFGELGGYTF | NA | TRBV7-8 | NA | TRBJ1-2
TGCAGTGCTCGAGCCGGGACTAGCGGGGGGACGAACACCGGGGAGCTGTTTTTT | CSARAGTSGGTNTGELFF | NA | TRBV20-1 | TRBD2 | TRBJ2-2
TGTGCCAGCAGCTTGCTCCCCCAGGGTTATTCACCCCTCCACTTT | CASSLLPQGYSPLHF | NA | TRBV7-3 | NA | TRBJ1-6
TGTGCCAGCACCCTGGAGGCTTTAGGAGCTTTCTTT | CASTLEALGAFF | many | TRBV6-6 | NA | TRBJ1-1
TGCGCCAGCAGCGCCTACCTCGGGCAGGTCGACGGTTTTGGAAACGAGCAGTACTTC | CASSAYLGQVDGFGNEQYF | NA | TRBV5-1 | NA | TRBJ2-7
TGCGCCAGCGGACAGGGGCGAGGCTATGGCTACACCTTC | CASGQGRGYGYTF | many | TRBV10-2 | TRBD1 | TRBJ1-2
TGTGCCAGCATCCTAAGAGGTGGAGAGTCAGAGACCCAGTACTTC | CASILRGGESETQYF | many | TRBV7-9 | NA | TRBJ2-5
TGTGCCAGCAGTCCGGACAGGGATTTATTTGGCAATCAGCCCCAGCATTTT | CASSPDRDLFGNQPQHF | once | TRBV10-3 | TRBD1 | TRBJ1-5
TGTGCCAGCTCCCAGGGCCCGGGTTACTATGGCTACACCTTC | CASSQGPGYYGYTF | few | TRBV27 | NA | TRBJ1-2
TGTGCCAGCAGCTTAGTACAGGCTGGCGAGACCCAGTACTTC | CASSLVQAGETQYF | many | TRBV11-2 | NA | TRBJ2-5
TGTGCCAGCAGCTTGACGGGGGGGACAGAGACCCAGTACTTC | CASSLTGGTETQYF | many | TRBV7-3 | TRBD2 | TRBJ2-5
TGCAGTGCTAGAGATAGATCGGACTTAACCCCTTTCCACGAGCAGTACTTC | CSARDRSDLTPFHEQYF | NA | TRBV20-1 | NA | TRBJ2-7
TGTGCCAGCAGAGGACAGGGGGCGCGAGCTAATGAAAAACTGTTTTTT | CASRGQGARANEKLFF | NA | TRBV25-1 | TRBD1 | TRBJ1-4
TGTGCCAGCAGACAAATCATTGAAGCTTTCTTT | CASRQIIEAFF | many | TRBV2 | NA | TRBJ1-1
TGTGCCAGCAGCAAAGGGGGACAGACTACCTACGAGCAGTACTTC | CASSKGGQTTYEQYF | few | TRBV7-2 | TRBD1 | TRBJ2-7
TGTGCCAGTAGGATGAGGGGGACCCAGTACTTC | CASRMRGTQYF | NA | TRBV19 | NA | TRBJ2-5